The TCR beta chain described here comes from a study of blood T cell repertoires in COVID-19. Overall study context: Samples of COVID-19 (acute and convalescent) were obtained from the United States, Italy and Spain.

The CDR3 covers 10 residues. V was trimmed by 4 bases and J by 4 bases, leaving 5 bases between them. Germline V gene data show CDR1 as DFQATT and CDR2 as SNEGSKA (reference sequence). In the source study's methods: Scientists estimated how many nucleated cells there were by amplifying reference gene primers. Data came from immunoSEQ multiplex PCR; TCRdb stores just in-frame clones and leaves some out. D and trimming were read from the DNA, whereas the V and J calls and clone size are those reported in that table. The sample shows 300,000 to 450,000 clones, around 87% of them seen only once. Sequenced input: peripheral blood. This chain links TRBV20-1 with TRBJ2-7; no firm D call. The source of this sequence is a woman aged 25 to 39 with COVID-19, enrolled during active disease. The CDR3 region is CSANPYEQYF. The CDR3 DNA is TGCAGTGCTAATCCATACGAGCAGTACTTC.